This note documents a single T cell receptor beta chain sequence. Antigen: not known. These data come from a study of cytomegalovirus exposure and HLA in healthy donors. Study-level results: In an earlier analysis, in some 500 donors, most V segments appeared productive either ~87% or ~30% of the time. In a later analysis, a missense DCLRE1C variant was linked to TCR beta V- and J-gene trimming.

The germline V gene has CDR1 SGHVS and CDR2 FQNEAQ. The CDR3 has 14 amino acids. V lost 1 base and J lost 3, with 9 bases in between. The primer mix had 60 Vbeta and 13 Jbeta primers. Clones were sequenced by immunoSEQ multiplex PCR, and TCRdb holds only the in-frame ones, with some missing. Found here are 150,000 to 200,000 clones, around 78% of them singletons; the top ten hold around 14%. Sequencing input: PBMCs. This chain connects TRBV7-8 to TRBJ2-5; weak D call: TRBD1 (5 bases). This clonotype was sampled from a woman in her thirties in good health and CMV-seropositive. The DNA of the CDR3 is TGTGCCAGCAGCTTAGGCGGCAGGGAAGAGACCCAGTACTTC. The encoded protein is CASSLGGREETQYF. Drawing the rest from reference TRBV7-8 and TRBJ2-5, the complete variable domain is GAGVSQSPRYKVAKRGQDVALRCDPISGHVSLFWYQQALGQGPEFLTYFQNEAQLDKSGLPSDRFFAERPEGSVSTLKIQRTQQEDSAVYLCASSLGGREETQYFGPGTRLLVL.